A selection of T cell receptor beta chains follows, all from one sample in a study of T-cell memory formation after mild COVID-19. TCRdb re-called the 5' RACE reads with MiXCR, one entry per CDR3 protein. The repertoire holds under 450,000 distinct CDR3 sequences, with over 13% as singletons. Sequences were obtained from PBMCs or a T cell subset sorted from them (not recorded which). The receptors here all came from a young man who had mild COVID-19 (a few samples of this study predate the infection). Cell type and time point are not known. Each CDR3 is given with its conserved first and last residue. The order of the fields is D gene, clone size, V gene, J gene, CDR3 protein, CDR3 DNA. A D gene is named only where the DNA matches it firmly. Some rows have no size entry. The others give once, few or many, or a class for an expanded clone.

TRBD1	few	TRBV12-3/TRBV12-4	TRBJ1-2	CASSPGTGVNGYTF	TGTGCCAGCAGCCCTGGGACAGGGGTGAATGGCTACACCTTC
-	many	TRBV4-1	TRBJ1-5	CASSQGPIEAQHF	TGCGCCAGCAGCCAGGGCCCAATCGAAGCCCAGCATTTT
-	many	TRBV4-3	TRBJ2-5	CASSSRLLETQYF	TGCGCCAGCAGCTCGAGGCTCCTCGAGACCCAGTACTTC
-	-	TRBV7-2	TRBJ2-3	CASSVVALWDTQYF	TGTGCCAGCAGCGTCGTAGCTTTGTGGGATACGCAGTATTTT
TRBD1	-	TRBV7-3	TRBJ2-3	CASSQTGGVHDTQYF	TGTGCCAGCAGCCAGACAGGGGGCGTTCATGATACGCAGTATTTT
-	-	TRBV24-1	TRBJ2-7	CATSDSSGDEQYF	TGTGCCACCAGTGATTCCTCAGGGGACGAGCAGTACTTC
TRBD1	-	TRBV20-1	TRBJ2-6	CACVRGLSGANVLTF	TGCGCATGCGTCAGGGGGCTCTCTGGGGCCAACGTCCTGACTTTC
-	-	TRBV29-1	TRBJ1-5	CSVADRSNQPQHF	TGCAGCGTTGCAGACCGTAGCAATCAGCCCCAGCATTTT
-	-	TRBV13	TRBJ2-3	CASSLEGEVGTDTQYF	TGTGCCAGCAGCTTAGAGGGGGAAGTTGGCACAGATACGCAGTATTTT
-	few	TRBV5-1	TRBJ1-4	CASSLGQGTLNEKLFF	TGCGCCAGCAGCTTGGGGCAGGGCACGTTGAATGAAAAACTGTTTTTT
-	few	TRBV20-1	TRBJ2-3	CSARRRGSTDTQYF	TGCAGTGCTAGGCGGCGGGGAAGCACAGATACGCAGTATTTT
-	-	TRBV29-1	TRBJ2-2	CSSSEGNTGELFF	TGCAGCTCATCCGAGGGTAACACCGGGGAGCTGTTTTTT
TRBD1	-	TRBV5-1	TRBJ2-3	CASSFWDRSTDTQYF	TGCGCCAGCAGCTTCTGGGACAGATCCACAGATACGCAGTATTTT
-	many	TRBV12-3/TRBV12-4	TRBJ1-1	CASSFGTEAFF	TGTGCCAGCAGCTTTGGCACTGAAGCTTTCTTT
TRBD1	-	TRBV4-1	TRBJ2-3	CASSQDPDRDTDTQYF	TGCGCCAGCAGCCAAGATCCGGACAGGGACACAGATACGCAGTATTTT
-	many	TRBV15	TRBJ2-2	CATSRENTGELFF	TGTGCCACCAGCAGAGAAAACACCGGGGAGCTGTTTTTT
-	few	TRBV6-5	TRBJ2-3	CASSFGGHDTQYF	TGTGCCAGCAGTTTCGGGGGGCACGATACGCAGTATTTT
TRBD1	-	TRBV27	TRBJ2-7	CASSPRQGRYEQYF	TGTGCCAGCAGTCCCCGACAGGGCCGGTACGAGCAGTACTTC
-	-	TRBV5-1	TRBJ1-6	CASSLERPNSPLHF	TGCGCCAGCAGCTTGGAACGTCCCAATTCACCCCTCCACTTT
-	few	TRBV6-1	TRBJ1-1	CASREIGLKTEAFF	TGTGCCAGCCGTGAGATAGGGCTGAAAACTGAAGCTTTCTTT
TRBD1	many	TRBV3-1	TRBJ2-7	CASSLSSGRGTYEQYF	TGTGCCAGCAGCCTGTCTTCGGGCAGGGGGACCTACGAGCAGTACTTC
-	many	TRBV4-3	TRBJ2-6	CASSQESRGANVLTF	TGCGCCAGCAGCCAAGAATCGCGCGGGGCCAACGTCCTGACTTTC
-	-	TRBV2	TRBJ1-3	CASSDGSYSGNTIYF	TGTGCCAGCAGTGATGGCAGCTACTCTGGAAACACCATATATTTT
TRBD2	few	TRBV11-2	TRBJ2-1	CASSLEVAGGYNEQFF	TGTGCCAGCAGCTTAGAGGTAGCGGGGGGGTACAATGAGCAGTTCTTC
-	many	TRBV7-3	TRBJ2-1	CASSLFPSPNSYNEQFF	TGTGCCAGCAGCTTATTCCCTAGCCCGAACTCCTACAATGAGCAGTTCTTC
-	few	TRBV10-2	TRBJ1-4	CASSERAVNPEKLFF	TGCGCCAGCAGTGAAAGAGCGGTAAACCCTGAAAAACTGTTTTTT
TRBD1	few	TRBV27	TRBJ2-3	CASRRGLSSTDTQYF	TGTGCCAGCAGAAGGGGGCTTTCTAGCACAGATACGCAGTATTTT
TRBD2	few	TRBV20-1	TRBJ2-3	CSAQTSVRRDTQYF	TGCAGTGCTCAAACTAGCGTACGAAGGGATACGCAGTATTTT
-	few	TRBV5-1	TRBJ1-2	CASSSRDANYGYTF	TGCGCCAGCAGCTCCCGGGACGCTAACTATGGCTACACCTTC
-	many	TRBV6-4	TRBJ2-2	CASSDGTNTGELFF	TGTGCCAGCAGTGACGGGACAAACACCGGGGAGCTGTTTTTT
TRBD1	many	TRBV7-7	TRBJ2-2	CASSLDRAVGELFF	TGTGCTAGCAGCTTGGACAGGGCGGTCGGGGAGCTGTTTTTT
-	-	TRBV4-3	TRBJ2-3	CASSQALGVTDTQYF	TGCGCCAGCAGCCAAGCCCTGGGAGTAACAGATACGCAGTATTTT
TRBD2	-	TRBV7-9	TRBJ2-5	CASSSRGSPFSPGGTQYF	TGTGCCAGCAGCTCACGGGGCAGTCCTTTCTCTCCGGGGGGGACCCAGTACTTC
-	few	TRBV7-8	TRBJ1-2	CASSVRNYGYTF	TGTGCCAGTTCGGTCCGGAACTATGGCTACACCTTC
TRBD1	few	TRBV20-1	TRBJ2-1	CSARDPRTGFNEQFF	TGCAGTGCTAGAGATCCCCGGACAGGGTTCAATGAGCAGTTCTTC
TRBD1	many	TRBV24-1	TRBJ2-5	CATSDSGQDRLQETQYF	TGTGCCACCAGTGACTCCGGTCAGGACAGGCTACAAGAGACCCAGTACTTC
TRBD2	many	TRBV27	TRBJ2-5	CASSHRVAGETQYF	TGTGCCAGCAGTCATCGGGTAGCGGGGGAGACCCAGTACTTC
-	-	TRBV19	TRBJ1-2	CATQLPNYGYTF	TGTGCGACGCAGCTACCTAACTATGGCTACACCTTC
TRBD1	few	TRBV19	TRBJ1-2	CASSWTGQNYGYTF	TGTGCCAGTAGCTGGACAGGACAGAACTATGGCTACACCTTC
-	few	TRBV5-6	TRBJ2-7	CASSLIQAASYEQYF	TGTGCCAGCAGCTTGATCCAGGCCGCGTCCTACGAGCAGTACTTC
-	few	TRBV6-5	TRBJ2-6	CASSTSQSSPGANVLTF	TGTGCCAGCTCCACATCCCAGTCGTCCCCTGGGGCCAACGTCCTGACTTTC
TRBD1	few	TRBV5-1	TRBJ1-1	CASSPPDRGYTEAFF	TGCGCCAGCAGCCCACCGGACAGGGGCTATACTGAAGCTTTCTTT
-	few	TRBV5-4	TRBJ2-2	CASSWGLGELFF	TGTGCCAGCAGCTGGGGGCTCGGGGAGCTGTTTTTT
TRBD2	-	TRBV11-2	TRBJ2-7	CASSFGSGVYEQYF	TGTGCCAGCAGCTTCGGCAGCGGGGTCTACGAGCAGTACTTC
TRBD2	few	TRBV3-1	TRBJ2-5	CASSQGSAGGIQETQYF	TGTGCCAGCAGCCAAGGTTCTGCGGGGGGGATCCAAGAGACCCAGTACTTC
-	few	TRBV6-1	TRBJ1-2	CASSARGVANYGYTF	TGTGCCAGCTCTGCGAGGGGGGTCGCTAACTATGGCTACACCTTC
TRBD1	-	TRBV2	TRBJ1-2	CASSEEGAVTNYGYTF	TGTGCCAGCAGTGAAGAGGGGGCGGTTACTAACTATGGCTACACCTTC
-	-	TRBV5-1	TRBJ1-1	CASSPASFLANTEAFF	TGCGCCAGCAGCCCGGCCAGTTTCTTGGCGAACACTGAAGCTTTCTTT
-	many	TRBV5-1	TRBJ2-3	CASSLSGASTDTQYF	TGTGCCAGCAGTTTGTCAGGGGCTAGCACAGATACGCAGTATTTT
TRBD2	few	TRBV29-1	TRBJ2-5	CSVTPLAGGQETQYF	TGCAGCGTGACGCCACTAGCGGGGGGACAAGAGACCCAGTACTTC
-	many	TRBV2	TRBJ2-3	CASSYYTDTQYF	TGTGCCAGCAGTTACTACACAGATACGCAGTATTTT
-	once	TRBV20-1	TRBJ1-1	CSASSDTYTEAFF	TGCAGTGCTAGTTCTGACACCTACACTGAAGCTTTCTTT
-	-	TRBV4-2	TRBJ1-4	CASSQEGSNEKLFF	TGTGCCAGCAGCCAAGAGGGGTCTAATGAAAAACTGTTTTTT